One sample yielded the 5 T cell receptor beta chains listed below, sequenced in a study of CD8+ T cells in alopecia areata. The treatment denotes: oral pan-JAK inhibitor, 5-10 mg twice daily. Extracted RNA was reverse transcribed, and the resulting cDNA served as sequencing template. Clones were sequenced by immunoSEQ multiplex PCR, and TCRdb holds only the in-frame ones, with some missing. The table has 200,000 to 250,000 clones, roughly two fifths seen once. Sequencing was performed on CD4+ T cells sorted from blood, taken at approximately week 30, from a patient treated with tofacitinib. The receptors were gathered from a human donor with alopecia areata.

This clone was detected a few times. This chain uses TRBV29-1 with TRBJ2-3; 8 nucleotides line up with TRBD2. From germline, CDR1 is SQVTM and CDR2 ANQGSEA. CDR3 length equals 14 residues. The V segment lost 4 bases and the J segment 7 bases; nucleotides outside the gene matches: 10. The CDR3 DNA is TGCAGCGTTGGTGTAGCGGGGACCGGACATACGCAGTATTTT. Its protein is CSVGVAGTGHTQYF.

In its sample, this clone was seen a few times. V is TRBV2 and J is TRBJ1-1; D ambiguous. V was shortened by 1 base and J by 5 bases, with 11 bases between the two germline ends. CDR1 and CDR2 from the germline V gene are SNHLY and FYNNEI. The CDR3 is made up of 14 amino acids. CDR3 sequence: CASSEVRGRTEAFF. The CDR3 DNA sequence: TGTGCCAGCAGTGAAGTCCGGGGTCGGACTGAAGCTTTCTTT.

CDR3 nucleotides: TGTGCCTGGAGTGTATCAGGGGGCGGTGGCTACACCTTC. Protein: CAWSVSGGGGYTF. V gene TRBV30 combines with J gene TRBJ1-2; 8 positions match TRBD1. The ends lost 0 bases at V and 7 bases at J; junction bases unmatched: 4. CDR1 is GTSNPN, CDR2 SVGIG, per germline (reference sequence). This CDR3 spans 13 amino acids.

The chain links TRBV11-2 to TRBJ2-1, with D tentatively TRBD1 or TRBD2 (5 bases each). CDR1 SGHAT and CDR2 FQNNGV come from the germline V gene. CDR3 size: 14 residues. Trimming removed 3 bases at V and 6 bases at J, with 12 bases between. The CDR3 reads CASSLDGAVNEQFF. In DNA form, the CDR3 reads TGTGCCAGCAGCTTGGACGGGGCCGTCAATGAGCAGTTCTTC.

The chain uses TRBV4-1 and TRBJ1-5; no reliable D call. From germline, CDR1 is MGHRA and CDR2 YSYEKL. The CDR3 runs to 15 residues. The germline V and J ends were trimmed by 0 bases and 5 bases, with 11 bases remaining between them. The CDR3 loop is CASSQDSALYQPQHF. In nucleotides, the CDR3 is TGCGCCAGCAGCCAAGATAGTGCATTGTATCAGCCCCAGCATTTT.